This T cell receptor (beta chain) was captured by sequencing in a study of T cells in Graves' hyperthyroidism and ophthalmopathy. Recently diagnosed hyperthyroidism of less than 2 months' duration affected patients aged 18 to 65. The study, taken as a whole, reports: Ophthalmopathy was separated from stable hyperthyroidism by a 13 V-J model.

Germline lookup yields CDR1 DFQATT and CDR2 SNEGSKA (reference sequence). Deletions cut 3 bases from V and 0 bases from J, with 6 bases between. The CDR3 spans 13 residues. RNA transcripts gave rise to amplified TCR beta CDR3 regions. First-round RT-PCR of the TCR CDR3 relied on the HTBI primer set. TCRdb re-called the multiplex PCR reads with MiXCR, one entry per CDR3 protein. Altogether roughly 510,000 distinct CDR3 sequences are present, 20% being singletons, with the ten largest covering 26%. This clonotype was observed at least ten times. Its antigen is currently unknown. The sequence was collected from a man aged 18 to 29 with Graves' hyperthyroidism. Sample: blood. V and J are TRBV20-1 and TRBJ1-5; perhaps TRBD1 as D (5 bases). CDR3 protein: CSARTVSNQPQHF. As DNA, the CDR3 is TGCAGTGCTAGGACAGTTAGCAATCAGCCCCAGCATTTT.